This TCR beta chain was sequenced during a study of blood T cell repertoires in COVID-19. Sequencing was performed with immunoSEQ multiplex PCR; in TCRdb, only in-frame clones are kept and a portion is missing. Here the sample spans roughly 90,000 clones, about 82% being singletons. V lost 0 bases to trimming and J lost 4 bases; unmatched junction nucleotides: 3. Germline CDR1 SGDLS, CDR2 YYNGEE. This CDR3 comprises 14 residues. This TCR was recovered from a human donor in a cohort sampled during active COVID-19. The chain is built from TRBV9 and TRBJ1-1; 7 nucleotides match TRBD1. Sequencing input: peripheral blood. CDR3 nucleotide sequence: TGTGCCAGCAGCGTAGCAGGGGGAGGCACTGAAGCTTTCTTT. Protein: CASSVAGGGTEAFF.